These T cell receptor beta chains were read from a single sample in a study of control samples from healthy donors and cancer patients. TCRdb keeps only in-frame clones here, not all; method: immunoSEQ multiplex PCR. The profile covers more than 100,000 clones, with just over 90% appearing a single time and 7.8% taken by the ten largest. Specimen: blood. These receptors were obtained from a woman aged 18 to 35 in good health. The CDR3 runs from the conserved cysteine through the conserved F or W. Each record gives: V gene, CDR3 protein.

TRBV5-4,CASSRRTGMNTEAFF
TRBV7-5,CARDSRPGTSGEYPTDTQYF
TRBV6-1,CASSDQADSYEQYF
TRBV25-1,CASSEFVGAYEQYF
TRBV28,CASSLIQGEPQHF
TRBV3-1/TRBV3-2,CASSYGTGNNEQFF
TRBV4-3,CASSLRGGLGELFF
TRBV30,CAWSVSQNGYTF
TRBV28,CASSLQQIGRIEQYF
TRBV7-9,CASSWDRGIYGYTF
TRBV5-4,CASSTSTDTQYF
TRBV18,CASSSLSGQAINYGYTF
TRBV12-3/TRBV12-4,CASSLADPNEQFF
TRBV28,CASSRSQGARTEAFF
TRBV19,CASSISRDRVSEAFF
TRBV2,CASSVTLAGSNEQFF
TRBV7-2,CASSFRTATTSYYGYTF
TRBV10-2,CASSESGREVGGQSYEQYF
TRBV6-5,CASNLRQNTEAFF
TRBV19,CASSIGLATSKTQYF
TRBV19,CASSMGFGRQASGANVLTF
TRBV19,CASSKGKDREQYF
TRBV20-1,CSYDRENIQYF
TRBV19,CASNPGGRLNTEAFF